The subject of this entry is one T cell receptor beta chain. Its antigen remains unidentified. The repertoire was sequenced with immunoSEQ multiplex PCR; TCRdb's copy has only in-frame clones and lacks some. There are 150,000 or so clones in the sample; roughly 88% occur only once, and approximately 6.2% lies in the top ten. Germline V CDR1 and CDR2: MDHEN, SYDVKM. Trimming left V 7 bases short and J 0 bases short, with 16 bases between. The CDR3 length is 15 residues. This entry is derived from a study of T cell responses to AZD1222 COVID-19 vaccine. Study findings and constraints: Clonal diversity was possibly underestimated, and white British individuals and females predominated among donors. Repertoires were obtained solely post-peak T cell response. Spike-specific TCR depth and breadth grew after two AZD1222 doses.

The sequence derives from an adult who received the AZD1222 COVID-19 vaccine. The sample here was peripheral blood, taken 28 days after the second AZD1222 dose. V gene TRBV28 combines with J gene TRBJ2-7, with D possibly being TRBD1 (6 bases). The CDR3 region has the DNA TGTGCCAGCACGTTTGCAGGGGAAAGCTCCTACGAGCAGTACTTC. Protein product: CASTFAGESSYEQYF.